Listed below are T cell receptor beta chains from one sample, sequenced in a study of blood T cell repertoires in COVID-19. Profiling relied on immunoSEQ multiplex PCR, and the TCRdb table lists in-frame clones only, not all of them. The sample carries under 300,000 clones, roughly 88% recorded once. Sequenced input: peripheral blood. The receptors were gathered from a woman aged 25 to 39 with active or convalescent COVID-19. The CDR3 runs from the conserved cysteine through the conserved F or W. D genes are given only for firm matches. Clone size is given for some rows only: seen once, a few or many times, or a class if the clone is expanded.

v_gene	j_gene	d_gene	abundance	CDR3aa	CDR3nt
TRBV7-9	TRBJ1-1	NA	NA	CASSLYGGTEAFF	TGTGCCAGCAGTTTGTACGGGGGAACTGAAGCTTTCTTT
TRBV7-9	TRBJ2-2	NA	NA	CASSLISPSTSRFGELFF	TGTGCCAGCAGCTTAATCTCACCCAGCACTTCGAGGTTCGGGGAGCTGTTTTTT
TRBV24-1	TRBJ2-7	NA	NA	CATSDARSQYF	TGTGCCACCAGTGATGCCAGGTCCCAGTACTTC
TRBV7-2	TRBJ2-1	TRBD2	NA	CASSLVSGGGSHIQFF	TGTGCCAGCAGCTTAGTTAGCGGGGGGGGATCCCACATACAGTTCTTC
TRBV7-9	TRBJ1-4	NA	NA	CASSLGRDNEKLFF	TGTGCCAGCAGCTTAGGGAGGGACAATGAAAAACTGTTTTTT
TRBV9	TRBJ2-3	NA	NA	CASSGGTTDTQYF	TGTGCCAGCAGCGGAGGGACTACAGATACGCAGTATTTT
TRBV29-1	TRBJ1-4	NA	NA	CSVGAGGEEKLFF	TGCAGCGTTGGGGCAGGCGGGGAGGAAAAACTGTTTTTT
TRBV29-1	TRBJ1-5	NA	once	CSAQGYSNQPQHF	TGCAGCGCACAGGGATATAGCAATCAGCCCCAGCATTTT
TRBV6-5	TRBJ1-2	NA	few	CASSYQGGGYTF	TGTGCCAGCAGTTATCAAGGGGGTGGCTACACCTTC
TRBV19	TRBJ2-1	NA	few	CASSIGLNEQFF	TGTGCCAGTAGTATAGGTCTAAATGAGCAGTTCTTC
TRBV6-5	TRBJ1-6	TRBD1	NA	CASSPGQGISPLHF	TGTGCCAGCAGCCCGGGACAGGGTATCTCACCCCTCCACTTT
TRBV7-6	TRBJ1-1	NA	NA	CASSAFGESNTEAFF	TGTGCCAGCAGCGCCTTTGGGGAGTCGAACACTGAAGCTTTCTTT
TRBV4-2	TRBJ2-3	NA	NA	CASSQERGSDTQYF	TGTGCCAGCAGCCAAGAACGAGGGTCGGATACGCAGTATTTT
TRBV5-1	TRBJ2-7	NA	few	CASSPVAGTSYEQYF	TGCGCCAGCAGCCCCGTGGCAGGCACGTCCTACGAGCAGTACTTC
TRBV11-2	TRBJ2-7	TRBD2	NA	CASSSGLAVEQYF	TGTGCCAGCAGCTCGGGACTAGCGGTCGAGCAGTACTTC
TRBV12-3/TRBV12-4	TRBJ1-5	NA	NA	CASSLGRTQPQHF	TGTGCCAGCAGTTTAGGCAGAACTCAGCCCCAGCATTTT
TRBV6-2/TRBV6-3	TRBJ1-5	NA	NA	CASTPHSNQPQHF	TGTGCCAGCACCCCTCATAGCAATCAGCCCCAGCATTTT
TRBV7-2	TRBJ2-5	NA	NA	CASSRGASLQETQYF	TGTGCCAGCAGCCGCGGGGCATCACTACAAGAGACCCAGTACTTC
TRBV30	TRBJ1-4	NA	few	CAWSLPGKLFF	TGTGCCTGGAGTCTCCCAGGAAAACTGTTTTTT
TRBV6-7	TRBJ2-2	TRBD1	NA	CASSPEDRGGTGELFF	TGTGCCAGCAGCCCCGAGGACAGGGGAGGAACCGGGGAGCTGTTTTTT
TRBV28	TRBJ2-5	TRBD1	NA	CASSPQGAPYQETQYF	TGTGCCAGCAGTCCTCAGGGGGCACCTTACCAAGAGACCCAGTACTTC
TRBV15	TRBJ2-1	NA	few	CATSRRVGSSYNEQFF	TGTGCCACCAGCCGTAGAGTAGGGAGCTCCTACAATGAGCAGTTCTTC
TRBV2	TRBJ2-2	TRBD1	NA	CASSVTGGAAPGELFF	TGTGCCAGCAGTGTAACAGGGGGCGCGGCTCCCGGGGAGCTGTTTTTT
TRBV24-1	TRBJ2-5	NA	NA	CATSALGEAQTQYF	TGTGCCACCAGTGCCCTTGGGGAGGCCCAGACCCAGTACTTC
TRBV7-9	TRBJ1-2	TRBD1	NA	CASSPTGQLYGYTF	TGTGCCAGCAGCCCGACGGGACAGCTCTATGGCTACACCTTC
TRBV9	TRBJ2-1	NA	NA	CASSAHGGPGDEQFF	TGTGCCAGCAGCGCCCACGGGGGACCCGGGGATGAGCAGTTCTTC
TRBV4-3	TRBJ1-2	NA	NA	CASSQDPGMEGYTF	TGCGCCAGCAGCCAAGATCCGGGAATGGAGGGCTACACCTTC
TRBV14	TRBJ1-2	TRBD1	NA	CASSQIDRGRSGYTF	TGTGCCAGCAGCCAGATAGACAGGGGAAGAAGTGGCTACACCTTC
TRBV5-6	TRBJ1-6	NA	NA	CASSPRGGSGRSPLHF	TGTGCCAGCAGCCCGAGAGGAGGGAGCGGGCGATCACCCCTCCACTTT
TRBV10-3	TRBJ2-2	TRBD2	once	CAISELGGTGELFF	TGTGCCATCAGTGAGTTGGGGGGGACCGGGGAGCTGTTTTTT
TRBV29-1	TRBJ2-7	NA	NA	CSVRAGQDEQYF	TGCAGCGTGAGGGCTGGGCAGGACGAGCAGTACTTC
TRBV6-5	TRBJ2-1	NA	NA	CASSYSGGAFRNEQFF	TGTGCCAGCAGTTACTCGGGCGGGGCCTTTCGCAATGAGCAGTTCTTC
TRBV10-3	TRBJ2-3	TRBD2	NA	CAIRGGQGTSGSSTDTQYF	TGTGCCATCAGGGGCGGTCAGGGGACTAGCGGGAGTAGCACAGATACGCAGTATTTT
TRBV10-3	TRBJ1-2	NA	NA	CATRRGEGGYTF	TGTGCCACCCGCCGCGGGGAGGGCGGCTACACCTTC
TRBV18	TRBJ1-1	NA	once	CASSPPGAPHMNTEAFF	TGTGCCAGCTCACCACCGGGGGCGCCTCATATGAACACTGAAGCTTTCTTT
TRBV7-2	TRBJ1-4	TRBD1	NA	CASTDRGLEKLFF	TGTGCCAGCACGGACAGGGGGCTTGAAAAACTGTTTTTT
TRBV6-2/TRBV6-3	TRBJ2-1	TRBD1	NA	CASSYTGTGPDNEQFF	TGTGCCAGCAGTTACACAGGGACAGGGCCGGATAATGAGCAGTTCTTC
TRBV2	TRBJ2-3	NA	NA	CASSLARAPDTQYF	TGTGCCAGCAGTTTGGCCAGGGCCCCAGATACGCAGTATTTT
TRBV7-9	TRBJ1-6	NA	few	CASRPRMGAPPPYNSPLHF	TGTGCCAGCAGGCCCCGGATGGGGGCCCCACCTCCTTATAATTCACCCCTCCACTTT
TRBV7-2	TRBJ2-7	TRBD2	once	CASKRLAGGYEQYF	TGTGCCAGCAAGAGACTAGCGGGGGGATACGAGCAGTACTTC
TRBV6-5	TRBJ2-7	TRBD1	NA	CASSYSEGAYEQYF	TGTGCCAGCAGTTACTCCGAGGGGGCTTACGAGCAGTACTTC
TRBV7-2	TRBJ1-2	NA	NA	CASSVGQRYGYTF	TGTGCCAGCAGCGTAGGACAGCGCTATGGCTACACCTTC
TRBV7-2	TRBJ1-4	TRBD1	NA	CASSLDRGGEKLFF	TGTGCCAGCAGCTTAGACAGGGGTGGAGAAAAACTGTTTTTT
TRBV6-5	TRBJ1-6	NA	NA	CASSYSIESNSPLHF	TGTGCCAGCAGTTACTCAATAGAGTCTAATTCACCCCTCCACTTT
TRBV3-1/TRBV3-2	TRBJ2-7	NA	once	CASSQTLQQGYEQYF	TGTGCCAGCAGCCAAACCCTTCAACAGGGCTACGAGCAGTACTTC
TRBV6-2/TRBV6-3	TRBJ2-7	NA	NA	CASSFLDRSYEQYF	TGTGCCAGCAGTTTCCTGGACAGATCCTACGAGCAGTACTTC
TRBV28	TRBJ1-6	NA	NA	CASSLWPTGSSYNSPLHF	TGTGCCAGCAGTTTATGGCCCACAGGGAGCTCCTATAATTCACCCCTCCACTTT
TRBV3-1/TRBV3-2	TRBJ2-3	TRBD1	once	CASSPTGGHTDTQYF	TGTGCCAGCAGTCCCACAGGGGGCCACACAGATACGCAGTATTTT
TRBV4-1	TRBJ2-3	TRBD1	NA	CASSQGTGITDTQYF	TGCGCCAGCAGCCAGGGGACAGGGATCACAGATACGCAGTATTTT
TRBV7-2	TRBJ2-6	TRBD2	NA	CASSRPARGGSGANVLTF	TGTGCCAGCAGCCGGCCGGCTCGGGGGGGTTCTGGGGCCAACGTCCTGACTTTC
TRBV9	TRBJ2-7	NA	NA	CASGHSSRDEQYF	TGTGCCAGCGGCCATTCGAGCCGGGACGAGCAGTACTTC
TRBV19	TRBJ1-2	TRBD1	NA	CASTHIGTGGLRYGYTF	TGTGCCAGTACCCATATAGGGACAGGCGGATTACGTTATGGCTACACCTTC
TRBV13	TRBJ2-3	TRBD2	NA	CASSLGRAGVTDTQYF	TGTGCCAGCAGCTTAGGAAGAGCGGGGGTCACAGATACGCAGTATTTT
TRBV24-1	TRBJ2-2	TRBD1	NA	CATSDPGGTRNGELFF	TGTGCCACCAGTGACCCAGGGGGTACGCGCAACGGGGAGCTGTTTTTT
TRBV5-1	TRBJ2-7	TRBD1	once	CASRLTGGSSYEQYF	TGCGCCAGCAGACTGACAGGGGGAAGCTCCTACGAGCAGTACTTC
TRBV7-2	TRBJ1-4	TRBD1	NA	CASSLRTGSNEKLFF	TGTGCCAGCAGCCTACGGACAGGGTCTAATGAAAAACTGTTTTTT
TRBV19	TRBJ2-6	NA	NA	CASTHPAGVGANVLTF	TGTGCCAGTACTCACCCAGCAGGGGTTGGGGCCAACGTCCTGACTTTC
TRBV11-2	TRBJ2-7	NA	NA	CASSLAAGLYEQYF	TGTGCCAGCAGCTTAGCGGCAGGCCTCTACGAGCAGTACTTC
TRBV9	TRBJ2-1	TRBD1	NA	CASSARQGEDNEQFF	TGTGCCAGCAGCGCCCGACAGGGGGAGGACAATGAGCAGTTCTTC